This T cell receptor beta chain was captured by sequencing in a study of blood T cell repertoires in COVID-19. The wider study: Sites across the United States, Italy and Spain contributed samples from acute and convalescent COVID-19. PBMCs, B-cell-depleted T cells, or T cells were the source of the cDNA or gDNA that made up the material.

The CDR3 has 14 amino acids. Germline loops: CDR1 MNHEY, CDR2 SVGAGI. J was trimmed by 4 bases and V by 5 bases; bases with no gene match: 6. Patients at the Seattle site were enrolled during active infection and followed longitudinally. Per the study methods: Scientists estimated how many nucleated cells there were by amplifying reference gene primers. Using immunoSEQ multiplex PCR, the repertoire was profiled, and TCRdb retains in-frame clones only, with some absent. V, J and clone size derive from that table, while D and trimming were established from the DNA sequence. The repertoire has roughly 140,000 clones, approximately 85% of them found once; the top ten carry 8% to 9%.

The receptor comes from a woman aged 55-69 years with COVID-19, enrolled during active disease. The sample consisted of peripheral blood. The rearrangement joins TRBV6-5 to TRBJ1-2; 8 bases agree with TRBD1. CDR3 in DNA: TGTGCCAGCAGTCGCGGACAGGGAGGCTATGGCTACACCTTC. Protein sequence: CASSRGQGGYGYTF.